One and the same sample provided the 14 T cell receptor beta chains below, sequenced in a study of blood T cells in healthy people across ages. The authors ran a second PCR of roughly 6 to 12 cycles using a sample-barcoded 5' primer and a J-beta primer mix. TCRdb redid the calling of the 5' RACE reads with MiXCR, one entry per CDR3 protein. The table records some 710,000 distinct CDR3 sequences, 22% of them present only once. Sample: blood. These receptors all stem from a man between 65 and 85 years old in good health.

This clonotype was observed many times. This sequence joins TRBV29-1 and TRBJ2-5; 9 nucleotides agree with TRBD1. The CDR3 sequence is 13 residues long. Trimming removed 3 bases from V and 3 bases from J; junction bases left unmatched: 2. CDR1 is SQVTM and CDR2 is ANQGSEA in the germline V gene. CDR3 sequence: CSVEGQGKETQYF. The DNA of the CDR3 is TGCAGCGTTGAGGGACAGGGAAAAGAGACCCAGTACTTC.

V usage is TRBV28 and J usage is TRBJ2-4; tentative D call: TRBD1 (6 bases). The germline V gene has CDR1 MDHEN and CDR2 SYDVKM. V lost 4 bases, J lost 2 bases, and 12 bases lay in between. This CDR3 is 15 amino acids long. The CDR3 coding sequence is TGTGCCAGCAGTTCCTTACAGGGCACCAAAAACATTCAGTACTTC. Its protein is CASSSLQGTKNIQYF.

The CDR3 loop is CSVALTGAYEQYF. CDR3 nucleotide sequence: TGCAGCGTTGCCTTAACGGGGGCCTACGAGCAGTACTTC. The rearrangement uses TRBV29-1 and TRBJ2-7, with D maybe TRBD2 (6 bases). V lost 4 bases to trimming and J lost 2 bases, with 12 bases between them. The V gene's germline CDR1 is SQVTM and CDR2 ANQGSEA. The CDR3 contains 13 residues.

This clonotype was counted only a few times. The genes are TRBV29-1 and TRBJ2-5, with a weak D call TRBD2 (5 bases). The length of the CDR3 is 15 residues. Germline CDR1 is SQVTM and CDR2 is ANQGSEA. Trimming stripped 2 bases from V and 0 bases from J, with 13 bases between. CDR3 nucleotides: TGCAGCGTTGAAATTCTAGCTACGTACCAAGAGACCCAGTACTTC. Translating gives CSVEILATYQETQYF.

The rearrangement joins TRBV5-1 to TRBJ2-5; 7 nucleotides align to TRBD2. The ends lost 0 bases at V and 2 bases at J; junction bases unmatched: 7. This CDR3 has 16 residues. The germline CDR1 and CDR2 sequences are SGHRS and YFSETQ. This CDR3 reads CASSLDTSAGQETQYF. The CDR3 nucleotides read TGCGCCAGCAGCTTGGACACTAGCGCTGGACAAGAGACCCAGTACTTC.

This clonotype showed up many times. The gene calls are TRBV29-1 and TRBJ2-3, with D tentatively TRBD1 or TRBD2 (5 bases each). Germline CDR1 reads SQVTM; CDR2 reads ANQGSEA. This CDR3 region has 15 residues. Trimming removed 4 bases from V and 2 bases from J, with 16 bases in between. The CDR3 DNA sequence: TGCAGCGTTGCAATGGCAGGGACCATCACAGATACGCAGTATTTT. It yields the protein CSVAMAGTITDTQYF.

The gene calls are TRBV4-3 and TRBJ2-5; TRBD2 matches at 8 bases. The CDR3 has 14 residues. Unmatched junction bases numbered 3, after V lost 1 base and J lost 5 bases. CDR1 is LGHNA and CDR2 is YSLEER in the germline V gene. The CDR3 DNA follows: TGCGCCAGCAGCCAAGTTAGACTAGCGGAGACCCAGTACTTC. Its translation: CASSQVRLAETQYF.

J is TRBJ2-7 and V is TRBV3-1; D unresolved. V was trimmed by 1 base and J by 0 bases, leaving 7 bases between them. This CDR3 is 14 amino acids long. CDR1 is LGHDT, CDR2 YNNKEL, per germline (reference sequence). CDR3 DNA: TGTGCCAGCAGCCAAGCACCATTCTCCTACGAGCAGTACGTC. Its protein product is CASSQAPFSYEQYV.

The DNA for the CDR3 is TGTGCCAGCAGTTACGTACAGGGCCTGAACACCGGGGAGCTGTTTTTT. Its protein product is CASSYVQGLNTGELFF. The V and J genes are TRBV6-2 or TRBV6-3 and TRBJ2-2; D is perhaps TRBD1 (6 bases). CDR3 size: 16 residues. V lost 2 bases and J 1 base, leaving 11 bases between the germline ends. CDR1 and CDR2 (germline): MNHEY, SVGEGT.

V usage is TRBV5-1 and J usage is TRBJ1-1; 7 nucleotides match TRBD1. This CDR3 has 15 amino acids. With 0 bases clipped from V and 4 bases from J, the junction kept 6 bases outside the gene matches. Germline loops: CDR1 SGHRS, CDR2 YFSETQ. The CDR3 coding sequence is TGCGCCAGCAGCTTGGTGTTCCAGGGGGGCACTGAAGCTTTCTTT. Protein product: CASSLVFQGGTEAFF.

The chain combines TRBV19 with TRBJ1-3; possible D gene TRBD1, 5 bases. V lost 3 bases, J lost 0 bases, and 9 bases lay in between. The CDR3 loop spans 15 amino acids. Germline-derived CDR1 and CDR2 are LNHDA and SQIVND (reference sequence). The DNA for the CDR3 is TGTGCCAGTAGTATTGGACAATTCTCTGGAAACACCATATATTTT. It is translated as CASSIGQFSGNTIYF.

This clonotype was observed a handful of times. A junction boundary mismatches the germline segment, possibly from a read error. This sequence joins TRBV29-1 and TRBJ2-1; TRBD1 aligns across 7 bases. The J call may be wrong; the DNA end is better matched by TRBJ2-5. The CDR3 is 11 residues long. Germline loops: CDR1 SQVTM, CDR2 ANQGSEA. CDR3 nucleotides: TGTATGGGACAGTCGGGAAAGACCCAGTACTTC. Its protein is CMGQSGKTQYF.

This clonotype was seen a few times. The chain carries TRBV6-5 and TRBJ1-2; D possibly corresponds to TRBD1 (5 bases). The germline V and J ends were trimmed by 4 bases and 8 bases, with 14 bases remaining between them. Per the germline V gene, CDR1 is MNHEY and CDR2 is SVGAGI. This CDR3 has 13 residues. The CDR3: CASSWGRDWGYTF. In DNA form, the CDR3 reads TGTGCCAGCAGTTGGGGCCGGGACTGGGGCTACACCTTC.

This clonotype has a handful of counts. This rearrangement joins TRBV29-1 to TRBJ2-5; D remains unclear. CDR1 and CDR2 from the germline V gene are SQVTM and ANQGSEA. V was clipped by 4 bases and J by 3 bases, with 9 bases between them. The CDR3 spans 12 residues. DNA of the CDR3: TGCAGCGTTGTAAGTCTGAAAGAGACCCAGTACTTC. Residues: CSVVSLKETQYF.